The 27 T cell receptor beta chains given below trace back to one sample, sequenced in a study of T cells in localized non-small cell lung cancer. Here immunoSEQ multiplex PCR was the method, and the copy in TCRdb shows in-frame clones only, minus some. The sample lists tens of thousands of clones; around 87% were seen once. Sequencing was performed on PBMCs, taken before any cancer treatment. These receptors came from a man between 40 and 70 years old with stage II squamous cell lung carcinoma.

The chain is built from TRBV9 and TRBJ2-3; 8 bases map to TRBD1. The germline V gene encodes CDR1 SGDLS and CDR2 YYNGEE. With 4 bases clipped from V and 2 bases from J, the junction kept 6 bases outside the gene matches. The CDR3 spans 15 residues. The CDR3 here is CASSPRTGYTDTQYF. The CDR3 nucleotides are TGTGCCAGCAGCCCCAGGACAGGGTACACAGATACGCAGTATTTT.

This CDR3 is CSPGQGYGYTF. The CDR3 DNA follows: TGCAGTCCCGGACAGGGCTATGGCTACACCTTC. The genes are TRBV20-1 and TRBJ1-2; 8 nucleotides align to TRBD1. J lost 4 bases, V lost 8 bases, and 3 bases had no gene match. The CDR3 loop spans 11 amino acids. Germline assignment: CDR1 DFQATT and CDR2 SNEGSKA (reference sequence).

The V gene is TRBV6-1, the J gene TRBJ1-2; perhaps TRBD1 as D (5 bases). Germline V gives CDR1 MNHNS, CDR2 SASEGT. Deletions cut 11 bases from V and 2 bases from J, with 9 bases between. The CDR3 covers 11 residues. The CDR3 region has the DNA TGTGCCGAGGGGCAAAACTATGGCTACACCTTC. Its protein is CAEGQNYGYTF.

The chain uses TRBV11-3 and TRBJ2-7; 9 nucleotides match TRBD1. CDR3 length: 17 amino acids. The J segment lost 5 bases and the V segment lost 0 bases, leaving 11 bases of the junction unmatched. The germline V gene has CDR1 SGHNT and CDR2 YENEEA. CDR3 sequence reads: CASSLEGVGTGFDEQYF. In DNA form, the CDR3 reads TGTGCCAGCAGCTTAGAGGGTGTGGGGACAGGGTTCGACGAGCAGTACTTC.

The chain links TRBV5-4 to TRBJ2-7; 7 bases map to TRBD2. V gave up 4 bases and J gave up 4 bases; unmatched junction bases: 11. Germline V lookup: CDR1 SGHNT, CDR2 YYREEE (reference sequence). The length of the CDR3 is 15 residues. The CDR3 DNA sequence: TGTGCCAGCAGCACAGCGGGGACTCTCGGGTACGAGCAGTACTTC. This codes for CASSTAGTLGYEQYF.

This sequence joins TRBV15 and TRBJ1-5; 7 bases are a match to TRBD1. Germline V gene data show CDR1 as LNHNV and CDR2 as YYDKDF (reference sequence). The CDR3 has 16 residues. The ends lost 6 bases at V and 2 bases at J; junction bases unmatched: 10. DNA of the CDR3: TGTGCCACCAGGAGATACTCCGGGACAGGCAATCAGCCCCAGCATTTT. Translating it yields CATRRYSGTGNQPQHF.

This chain joins TRBV11-3 and TRBJ2-4; TRBD2 is a possible D gene (6 bases). The CDR3 consists of 13 residues. Germline CDR1 SGHNT, CDR2 YENEEA. Trimming removed 5 bases at V and 3 bases at J, with 8 bases between. CDR3 DNA sequence: TGTGCCAGCAGCGGACTAAGCAAAAACATTCAGTACTTC. The encoded protein is CASSGLSKNIQYF.

The chain recombines TRBV5-1 with TRBJ2-5, with D unclear. This CDR3 comprises 14 residues. The V gene's germline CDR1 is SGHRS and CDR2 YFSETQ. V lost 0 bases, J lost 5 bases, and 11 bases lay in between. The CDR3 here is CASSLGAGGETQYF. The CDR3 DNA reads TGCGCCAGCAGCTTGGGTGCCGGTGGGGAGACCCAGTACTTC.

The rearrangement links TRBV15 to TRBJ1-2, with a possible D match to TRBD1 (5 bases). The V gene's germline CDR1 is LNHNV and CDR2 YYDKDF (reference sequence). The CDR3 is 14 amino acids. Deletions cut 0 bases from V and 6 bases from J, with 11 bases between. CDR3 loop: CATSRDRGQDGYTF. CDR3 DNA: TGTGCCACCAGCAGAGACCGAGGACAAGATGGCTACACCTTC.

CDR3 protein: CASSFSDRSETQYF. Written as DNA, the CDR3 is TGCGCCAGCAGTTTTTCGGACAGGTCGGAGACCCAGTACTTC. The chain carries TRBV5-1 and TRBJ2-5; 7 bases match TRBD1. This CDR3 comprises 14 residues. Trimming cost V 5 bases and J 5 bases; bases outside gene matches: 9. The germline gives CDR1 SGHRS, CDR2 YFSETQ.

This clone was counted a few times. The chain carries TRBV5-1 and TRBJ2-5; the D gene is possibly TRBD2 (6 bases). CDR3 length: 14 residues. V lost 2 bases and J lost 0, with 8 bases in between. Germline CDR1 SGHRS, CDR2 YFSETQ. The CDR3 DNA follows: TGCGCCAGCAGCTTTACTAGCCACCAAGAGACCCAGTACTTC. Protein: CASSFTSHQETQYF.

This sequence joins TRBV6-1 and TRBJ1-5, with D possibly TRBD1 on 5 matching bases. The CDR3 totals 15 residues. Germline-derived CDR1 and CDR2 are MNHNS and SASEGT. The ends were cut back, 0 bases at V and 2 bases at J, with 8 bases in the middle. This CDR3 reads CASSEARGGNQPQHF. In DNA form, the CDR3 reads TGTGCCAGCAGTGAAGCAAGGGGCGGCAATCAGCCCCAGCATTTT.

The chain combines TRBV27 with TRBJ2-3; D not certain. V was cut by 2 bases and J by 3 bases, with 3 bases left in between. Per germline, CDR1 MNHEY and CDR2 SMNVEV (reference sequence). The CDR3 has 12 residues. CDR3 bases: TGTGCCAGCAGTTTAGAGACAGATACGCAGTATTTT. Its translation is CASSLETDTQYF.

The chain joins TRBV27 to TRBJ1-4; D unresolved. In germline, CDR1 is MNHEY, CDR2 SMNVEV (reference sequence). This CDR3 comprises 14 residues. V lost 6 bases to trimming and J lost 8 bases, with 16 bases between them. CDR3: CASSRHPYREKLFF. CDR3 bases: TGTGCCAGCAGCCGACACCCTTATCGGGAAAAACTGTTTTTT.

This clone was detected only a few times. The V call is TRBV18, the J call TRBJ1-2; D not resolved. CDR1 and CDR2 from the germline V gene are KGHSH and LQKENI. V was pared by 3 bases and J by 1 base, with 9 bases between. The CDR3 is made up of 14 amino acids. CDR3 nucleotide sequence: TGTGCCAGCTCACCTTTGGAGGGTAACTATGGCTACACCTTC. It yields the protein CASSPLEGNYGYTF.

The chain is built from TRBV9 and TRBJ2-7; 7 bases are a match to TRBD1. The CDR3 is made up of 15 amino acids. Per the germline V gene, CDR1 is SGDLS and CDR2 is YYNGEE. The trim removed 4 bases at V and 2 bases at J, leaving 9 bases unmatched. The CDR3 DNA follows: TGTGCCAGCAGCCCTCGACAGGGAACCACCTACGAGCAGTACTTC. Protein: CASSPRQGTTYEQYF. The entire variable domain, with the rest obtained from reference TRBV9 and TRBJ2-7, is as follows: DSGVTQTPKHLITATGQRVTLRCSPRSGDLSVYWYQQSLDQGLQFLIQYYNGEERAKGNILERFSAQQFPDLHSELNLSSLELGDSALYFCASSPRQGTTYEQYFGPGTRLTVT.

This chain uses TRBV27 with TRBJ1-2, with a tentative D call TRBD1 (5 bases). Per germline, CDR1 MNHEY and CDR2 SMNVEV (reference sequence). The CDR3 is made up of 12 amino acids. Deletions cut 5 bases from V and 5 bases from J, with 9 bases between. The CDR3 DNA sequence: TGTGCCAGCAGTCGGGACCGTTATGGCTACACCTTC. As protein: CASSRDRYGYTF.

This chain connects TRBV12-2 to TRBJ2-7; the table's TRBD2 call for D was not verified on the DNA. TRBV12-2 is a pseudogene segment. The CDR3 totals 17 residues. In DNA, the CDR3 is TGTGCAAGTCGCTCCCATCCTAGCGGGAGGAACTCCTACGAGCAGTACTTC. Its translation: CASRSHPSGRNSYEQYF.

This chain links TRBV7-2 with TRBJ1-1; D unresolved. From germline, CDR1 is SGHTA and CDR2 FQGNSA. The ends were cut back, 5 bases at V and 10 bases at J, with 14 bases in the middle. The CDR3 loop spans 12 amino acids. Here the CDR3 DNA reads TGTGCCAGCAGCCCGATCGAGTGGACAGCTTTCTTT. It translates to CASSPIEWTAFF. Full variable domain (remainder filled in from reference TRBV7-2 and TRBJ1-1): GAGVSQSPSNKVTEKGKDVELRCDPISGHTALYWYRQSLGQGLEFLIYFQGNSAPDKSGLPSDRFSAERTGGSVSTLTIQRTQQEDSAVYLCASSPIEWTAFFGQGTRLTVV.

J is TRBJ2-2 and V is TRBV11-3, with no clear D. Between the trimmed V and J ends, which lost 4 bases and 4 bases, there was a span of 16 bases. The CDR3 covers 16 residues. Germline V gene data show CDR1 as SGHNT and CDR2 as YENEEA. The CDR3: CASSSRTPTGTGELFF. Written as DNA, the CDR3 is TGTGCCAGCAGCTCCAGGACGCCGACGGGCACCGGGGAGCTGTTTTTT. The entire variable domain, with the rest obtained from reference TRBV11-3 and TRBJ2-2, is as follows: EAGVVQSPRYKIIEKKQPVAFWCNPISGHNTLYWYLQNLGQGPELLIRYENEEAVDDSQLPKDRFSAERLKGVDSTLKIQPAELGDSAVYLCASSSRTPTGTGELFFGEGSRLTVL.

In this sample, this clone turned up a few times. The V and J genes are TRBV18 and TRBJ1-4; D is unresolved. The V end was cut by 5 bases, the J end by 5 bases, with 6 bases between. The length of the CDR3 is 12 residues. The germline V gene has CDR1 KGHSH and CDR2 LQKENI. CDR3 in amino acids: CASSGENEKLFF. CDR3 coding DNA: TGTGCCAGCTCAGGGGAAAATGAAAAACTGTTTTTT. The full variable domain, rest sourced from reference TRBV18 and TRBJ1-4, is NAGVMQNPRHLVRRRGQEARLRCSPMKGHSHVYWYRQLPEEGLKFMVYLQKENIIDESGMPKERFSAEFPKEGPSILRIQQVVRGDSAAYFCASSGENEKLFFGSGTQLSVL.

There are a few counts of this clone. This sequence joins TRBV23-1 and TRBJ1-1, with TRBD1 matching 8 bases. TRBV23-1 carries the ORF label, with uncertain function. V gave up 4 bases and J gave up 0 bases; unmatched junction bases: 4. The CDR3 sequence is 15 residues long. Written as DNA, the CDR3 is TGCGCCAGCAGTCTTCCAGGGGGCATGAACACTGAAGCTTTCTTT. This encodes CASSLPGGMNTEAFF.

Here the CDR3 reads CASSLGRRGPSRDEQYF. The CDR3 nucleotides read TGCGCCAGCAGCTTGGGTCGCAGGGGGCCTTCTCGGGACGAGCAGTACTTC. The V and J genes are TRBV5-1 and TRBJ2-7, with 8 bases aligning to TRBD1. V trimming: 0 bases; J trimming: 5 bases; junction bases outside the gene matches: 13. Germline CDR1 is SGHRS and CDR2 is YFSETQ. The CDR3 is made up of 17 amino acids.

The chain couples TRBV7-9 to TRBJ2-5; the D is unclear. The CDR3 spans 13 residues. In germline, CDR1 is SEHNR, CDR2 FQNEAQ (reference sequence). V gave up 5 bases and J gave up 5 bases, with 12 bases separating them. CDR3 coding DNA: TGTGCCAGCAGCCCCAGGACGTGGGAGACCCAGTACTTC. Protein product: CASSPRTWETQYF.

This clone was seen a single time. The chain uses TRBV6-5 and TRBJ1-2, with TRBD1 identical over 10 bases. With 7 bases clipped from V and 3 bases from J, the junction kept 8 bases outside the gene matches. Germline CDR1 reads MNHEY; CDR2 reads SVGAGI. The CDR3 contains 15 residues. CDR3 loop: CASTTGTGAYYGYTF. The CDR3 bases are TGTGCCAGCACCACCGGGACAGGGGCATACTATGGCTACACCTTC.

The chain joins TRBV11-1 to TRBJ2-7; D tentatively reads TRBD1 or TRBD2 (5 bases each). Germline loops: CDR1 SGHAT, CDR2 FQDESV (reference sequence). The CDR3 sequence is 14 residues long. The V end lost 5 bases, the J end lost 3 bases, and 14 bases lay between the germline ends. CDR3 residues: CASSPGTGYYEQYF. In DNA form, the CDR3 reads TGTGCCAGCAGCCCCGGGACGGGATACTACGAGCAGTACTTC.

For the CDR3, the DNA is TGTGCCAGTAGACCCGAGGGGGGAGCGAGCAATCAGCCCCAGCATTTT. Translation gives CASRPEGGASNQPQHF. The chain has TRBV19 and TRBJ1-5, with a possible D match to TRBD1 (6 bases). The germline gives CDR1 LNHDA, CDR2 SQIVND (reference sequence). V was pared by 6 bases and J by 1 base, with 16 bases between. The CDR3 consists of 16 residues.